This T cell receptor (beta chain) was obtained from a study of T cell repertoires in cytomegalovirus infection. Study summary: TCR beta signatures that were public indicated CMV infection and matching HLA type. Findings and limits, study-wide: Totalled public TCR beta family frequency picked out people who carried CMV plus the relevant HLA.

This clonotype was seen more than once but under ten times. Its antigen is currently unknown. One entry per CDR3 protein results from TCRdb running MiXCR on the reads. The table shows about 63,000 distinct CDR3 sequences, with 20% to 25% occurring only once. The length of the CDR3 is 16 residues. CDR1 SGDLS and CDR2 YYNGEE come from the germline V gene. The V gene lost 0 bases and the J gene lost 0 bases, with 10 bases spanning the gap. The input for sequencing was CD8+ T cells from cultured PBMCs, taken from culture after CMV antigen stimulation. V usage is TRBV9 and J usage is TRBJ1-3; D remains ambiguous. The origin of this receptor is a human donor in good health (CMV status not recorded). Some clones in this sample may be carry-over from other donors' samples. The CDR3 protein is CASSVARGGSGNTIYF. The CDR3 DNA reads as TGTGCCAGCAGCGTAGCTCGGGGAGGCTCTGGAAACACCATATATTTT.